This section outlines one T cell receptor beta chain sequence together with its context. Its target is unknown. Both blood RNA, taken from unsorted whole blood, and germline DNA were extracted. With 4 bases removed from V and 0 bases from J, the gap between germline ends came to 9 bases. Germline values: CDR1 GTSNPN, CDR2 SVGIG (reference sequence). This CDR3 region has 14 residues. These data originate in a study of tumor-infiltrating lymphocytes in primary liver carcinoma. The study's findings and limits: Tumor top-250-clone fraction significantly exceeded that of blood (p = 0.039). Bulk unsorted material prevented CD4+ and CD8+ repertoire comparison.

Constant-region priming of about 0.5 ug total RNA yielded TCR beta cDNA. Three rounds of nested multiplex PCR with slightly modified ARM-PCR produced TCR beta libraries. Amplification in the first two PCR rounds was performed using TRBV1-TRBV30 forward primers and a C-beta reverse primer for about 10 cycles each. TCRdb itself ran the multiplex PCR reads through MiXCR, one entry per CDR3 protein. Here the sample spans some 200,000 distinct CDR3 sequences, around three fifths being singletons. The sequencing input was peripheral blood. The chain joins TRBV30 to TRBJ1-4; D gene uncertain. The source is a woman aged 60-75 years with primary liver carcinoma and hepatitis B virus infection. The CDR3: CAWNQAPTNEKLFF. The DNA for the CDR3 is TGTGCCTGGAATCAAGCGCCAACTAATGAAAAACTGTTTTTT.